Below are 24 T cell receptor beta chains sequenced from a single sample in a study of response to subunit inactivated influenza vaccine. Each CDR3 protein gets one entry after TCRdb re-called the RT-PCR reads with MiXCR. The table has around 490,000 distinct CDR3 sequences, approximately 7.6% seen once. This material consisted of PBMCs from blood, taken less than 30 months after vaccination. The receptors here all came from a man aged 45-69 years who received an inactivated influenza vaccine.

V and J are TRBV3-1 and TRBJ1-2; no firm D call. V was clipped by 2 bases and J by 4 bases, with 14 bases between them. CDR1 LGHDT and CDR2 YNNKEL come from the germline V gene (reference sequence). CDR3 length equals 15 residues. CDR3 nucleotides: TGTGCCAGCAGCCAAAGGCGAGGCAGTATCTATGGCTACACCTTC. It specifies CASSQRRGSIYGYTF.

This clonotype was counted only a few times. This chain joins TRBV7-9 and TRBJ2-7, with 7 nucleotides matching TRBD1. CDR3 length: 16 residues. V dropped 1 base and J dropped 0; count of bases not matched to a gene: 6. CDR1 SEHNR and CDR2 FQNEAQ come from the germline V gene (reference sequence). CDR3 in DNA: TGTGCCAGCAGCTTAGGAGGTTGGGACAGCTCCTACGAGCAGTACTTC. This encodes CASSLGGWDSSYEQYF.

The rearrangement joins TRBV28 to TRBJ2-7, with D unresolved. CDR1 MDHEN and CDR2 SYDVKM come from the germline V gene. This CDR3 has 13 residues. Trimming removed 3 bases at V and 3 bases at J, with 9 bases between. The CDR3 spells CASSFLLGYEQYF. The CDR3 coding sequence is TGTGCCAGCAGTTTTTTATTGGGCTACGAGCAGTACTTC.

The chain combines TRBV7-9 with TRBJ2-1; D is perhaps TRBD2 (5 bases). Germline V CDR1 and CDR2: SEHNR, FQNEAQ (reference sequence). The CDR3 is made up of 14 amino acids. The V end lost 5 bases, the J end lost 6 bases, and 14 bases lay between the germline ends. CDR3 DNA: TGTGCCAGCAGCGGAGGCCCTAGGCCCAATGAGCAGTTCTTC. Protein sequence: CASSGGPRPNEQFF.

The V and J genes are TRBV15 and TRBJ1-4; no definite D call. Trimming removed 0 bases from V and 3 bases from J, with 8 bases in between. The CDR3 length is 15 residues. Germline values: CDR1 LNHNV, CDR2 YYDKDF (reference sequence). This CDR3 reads CATSRDARANEKLFF. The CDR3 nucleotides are TGTGCCACCAGCAGAGATGCGAGGGCTAATGAAAAACTGTTTTTT.

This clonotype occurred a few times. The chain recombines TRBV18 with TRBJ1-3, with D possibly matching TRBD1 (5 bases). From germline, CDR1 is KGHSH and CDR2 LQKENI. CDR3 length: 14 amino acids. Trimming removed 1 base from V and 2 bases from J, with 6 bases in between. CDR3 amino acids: CASSPRGPGNTIYF. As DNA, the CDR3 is TGTGCCAGCTCACCACGGGGACCTGGAAACACCATATATTTT.

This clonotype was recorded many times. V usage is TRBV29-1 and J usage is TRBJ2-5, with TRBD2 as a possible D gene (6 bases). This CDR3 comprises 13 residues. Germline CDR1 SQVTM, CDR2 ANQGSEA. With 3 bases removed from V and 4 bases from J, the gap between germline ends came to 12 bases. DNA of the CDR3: TGCAGCGTTGACCCCGGGGGAAGAGAGACCCAGTACTTC. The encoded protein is CSVDPGGRETQYF.

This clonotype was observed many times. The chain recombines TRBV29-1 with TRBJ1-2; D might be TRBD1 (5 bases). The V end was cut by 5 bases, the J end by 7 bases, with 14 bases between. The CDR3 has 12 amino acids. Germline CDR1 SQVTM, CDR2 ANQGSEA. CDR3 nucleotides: TGCAGCGTTAATCGGGACGGTGGTGGCTACACCTTC. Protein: CSVNRDGGGYTF. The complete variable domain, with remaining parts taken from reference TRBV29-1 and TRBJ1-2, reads SAVISQKPSRDICQRGTSLTIQCQVDSQVTMMFWYRQQPGQSLTLIATANQGSEATYESGFVIDKFPISRPNLTFSTLTVSNMSPEDSSIYLCSVNRDGGGYTFGSGTRLTVV.

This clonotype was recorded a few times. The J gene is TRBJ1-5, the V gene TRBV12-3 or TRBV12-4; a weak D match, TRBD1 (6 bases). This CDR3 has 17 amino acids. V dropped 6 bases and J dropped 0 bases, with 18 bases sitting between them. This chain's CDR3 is CASSLGGGPYSNQPQHF. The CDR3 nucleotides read TGTGCCAGCAGCTTGGGTGGGGGCCCTTATAGCAATCAGCCCCAGCATTTT.

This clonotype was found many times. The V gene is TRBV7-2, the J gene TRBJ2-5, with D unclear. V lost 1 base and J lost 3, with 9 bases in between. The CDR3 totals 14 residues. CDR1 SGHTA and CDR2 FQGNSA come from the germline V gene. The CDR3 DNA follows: TGTGCCAGCAGCTTAGGTGTAGCAAAAGAGACCCAGTACTTC. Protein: CASSLGVAKETQYF.

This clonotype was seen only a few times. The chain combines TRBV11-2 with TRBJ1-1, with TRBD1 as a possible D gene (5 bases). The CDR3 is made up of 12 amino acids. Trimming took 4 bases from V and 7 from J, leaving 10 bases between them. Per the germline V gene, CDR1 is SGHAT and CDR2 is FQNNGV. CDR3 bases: TGTGCCAGCAGCTGGGGGGATAGTGAAGCTTTCTTT. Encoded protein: CASSWGDSEAFF.

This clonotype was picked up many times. CDR3 sequence: CASSFGRDNSPLHF. The DNA for the CDR3 is TGTGCCAGCAGTTTTGGACGGGATAATTCACCCCTCCACTTT. This rearrangement joins TRBV12-3 or TRBV12-4 to TRBJ1-6; D gene ambiguous. The V end was cut by 3 bases, the J end by 5 bases, with 8 bases between. The CDR3 loop spans 14 amino acids.

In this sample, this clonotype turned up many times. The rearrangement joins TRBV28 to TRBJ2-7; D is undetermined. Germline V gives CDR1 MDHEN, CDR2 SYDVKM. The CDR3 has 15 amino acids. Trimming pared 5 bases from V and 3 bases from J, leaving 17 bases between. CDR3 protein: CASSPHPLEVYEQYF. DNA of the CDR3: TGTGCCAGCAGTCCCCACCCCCTCGAAGTCTACGAGCAGTACTTC.

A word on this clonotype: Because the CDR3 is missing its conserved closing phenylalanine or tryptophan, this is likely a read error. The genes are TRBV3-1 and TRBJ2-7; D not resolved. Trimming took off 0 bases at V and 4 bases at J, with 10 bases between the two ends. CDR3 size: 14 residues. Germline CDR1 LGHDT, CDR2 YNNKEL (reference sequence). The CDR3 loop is CASSQEMASYEQYL. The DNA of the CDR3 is TGTGCCAGCAGCCAAGAAATGGCCTCATACGAGCAGTACTTG.

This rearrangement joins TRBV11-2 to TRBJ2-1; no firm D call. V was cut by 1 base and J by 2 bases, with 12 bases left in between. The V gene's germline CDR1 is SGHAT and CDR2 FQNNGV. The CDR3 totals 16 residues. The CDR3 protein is CASSLALDVAYNEQFF. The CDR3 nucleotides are TGTGCCAGCAGCTTAGCTCTAGATGTCGCCTACAATGAGCAGTTCTTC.

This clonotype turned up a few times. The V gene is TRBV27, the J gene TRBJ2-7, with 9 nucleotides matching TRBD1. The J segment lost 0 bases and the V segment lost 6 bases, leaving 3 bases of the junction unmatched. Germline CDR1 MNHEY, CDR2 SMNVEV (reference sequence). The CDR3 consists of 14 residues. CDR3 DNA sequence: TGTGCCAGCAGATGGACAGGGGACTCCTACGAGCAGTACTTC. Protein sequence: CASRWTGDSYEQYF.

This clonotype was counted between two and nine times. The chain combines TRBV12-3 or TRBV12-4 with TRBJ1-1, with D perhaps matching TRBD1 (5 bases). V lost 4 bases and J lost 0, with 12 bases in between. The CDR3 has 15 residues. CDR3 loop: CASSSAGTVNTEAFF. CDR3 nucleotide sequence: TGTGCCAGCAGTTCCGCCGGGACGGTGAACACTGAAGCTTTCTTT.

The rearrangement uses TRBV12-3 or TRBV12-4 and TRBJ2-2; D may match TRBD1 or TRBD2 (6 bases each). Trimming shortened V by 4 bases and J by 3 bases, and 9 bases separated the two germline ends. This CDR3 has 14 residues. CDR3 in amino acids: CASSSGADTGELFF. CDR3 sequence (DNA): TGTGCCAGCAGTTCGGGGGCGGACACCGGGGAGCTGTTTTTT.

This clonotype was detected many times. The CDR3 protein is CASSEARVSSYNEQFF. CDR3 sequence (DNA): TGTGCCAGCAGTGAAGCGCGGGTGAGCTCCTACAATGAGCAGTTCTTC. J is TRBJ2-1 and V is TRBV6-1; perhaps TRBD2 as D (5 bases). CDR1 MNHNS and CDR2 SASEGT come from the germline V gene. V lost 0 bases and J lost 0, with 9 bases in between. The length of the CDR3 is 16 residues.

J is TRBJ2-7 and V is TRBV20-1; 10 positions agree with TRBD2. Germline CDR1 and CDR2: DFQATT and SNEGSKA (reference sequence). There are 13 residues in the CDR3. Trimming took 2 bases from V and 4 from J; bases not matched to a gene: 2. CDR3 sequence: CSARSGRGYEQYF. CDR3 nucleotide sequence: TGCAGTGCTAGAAGCGGGAGGGGGTACGAGCAGTACTTC.

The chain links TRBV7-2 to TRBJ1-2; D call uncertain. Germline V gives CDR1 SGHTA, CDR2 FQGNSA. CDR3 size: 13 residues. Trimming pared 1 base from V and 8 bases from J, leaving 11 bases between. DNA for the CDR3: TGTGCCAGCAGCTTAGAACGTGAAAGGGGCTACACCTTC. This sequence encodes CASSLERERGYTF.

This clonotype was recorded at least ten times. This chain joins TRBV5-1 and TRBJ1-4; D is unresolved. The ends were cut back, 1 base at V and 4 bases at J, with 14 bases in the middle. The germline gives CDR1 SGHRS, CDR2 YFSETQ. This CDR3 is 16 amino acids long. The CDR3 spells CASSLIGSELNEKLFF. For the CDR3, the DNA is TGCGCCAGCAGCTTGATTGGGTCAGAGCTTAATGAAAAACTGTTTTTT. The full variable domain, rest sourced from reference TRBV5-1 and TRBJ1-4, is KAGVTQTPRYLIKTRGQQVTLSCSPISGHRSVSWYQQTPGQGLQFLFEYFSETQRNKGNFPGRFSGRQFSNSRSEMNVSTLELGDSALYLCASSLIGSELNEKLFFGSGTQLSVL.

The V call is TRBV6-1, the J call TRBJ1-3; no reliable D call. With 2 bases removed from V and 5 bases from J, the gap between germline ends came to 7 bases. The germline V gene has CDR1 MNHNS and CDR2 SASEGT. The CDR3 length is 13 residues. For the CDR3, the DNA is TGTGCCAGCAGTGAAACTGGAAGAAACACCATATATTTT. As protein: CASSETGRNTIYF.

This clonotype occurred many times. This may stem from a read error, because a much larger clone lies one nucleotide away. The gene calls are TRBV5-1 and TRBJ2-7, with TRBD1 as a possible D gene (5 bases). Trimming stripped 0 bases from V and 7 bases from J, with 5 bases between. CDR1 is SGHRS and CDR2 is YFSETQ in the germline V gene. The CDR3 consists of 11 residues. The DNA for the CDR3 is TGCGCCAGCAGCTTGGAGGGGGAGCAGTACTTC. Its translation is CASSLEGEQYF.